Below, 10 T cell receptor beta chains from the same sample are listed, as sequenced in a study of shared clonotypes between healthy human individuals. The assay was immunoSEQ multiplex PCR, and TCRdb's table has in-frame clones only and misses some. This table holds hundreds of thousands of clones, approximately 97% found once. What was sequenced was naive CD4+ T cells sorted from blood. Noted subset: CD45RA+ positively selected. The receptors derive from a woman aged 25 to 39 in good health.

Turning to this clone: The same CDR3 can be traced to other DNA sequences in this sample. The chain employs TRBV19 and TRBJ1-1, with D uncertain. Trimming removed 2 bases from V and 0 bases from J, with 4 bases in between. CDR3 length equals 13 residues. The V gene's germline CDR1 is LNHDA and CDR2 SQIVND (reference sequence). CDR3: CASSIRLNTEAFF. The CDR3, as DNA: TGTGCCAGTAGTATACGGCTGAACACTGAAGCTTTCTTT.

In this sample, this clone turned up once. The rearrangement links TRBV15 to TRBJ2-1, with 7 bases aligning to TRBD2. Germline CDR1 and CDR2: LNHNV and YYDKDF (reference sequence). The CDR3 totals 17 residues. V was clipped by 0 bases and J by 4 bases; unmatched bases: 9. The CDR3, as DNA: TGTGCCACCAGCAGAGATCTGGGCGGGAGCTCGTACAATGAGCAGTTCTTC. Amino acid sequence: CATSRDLGGSSYNEQFF.

This chain joins TRBV11-2 and TRBJ2-7, with D perhaps matching TRBD1 (5 bases). Trimming cost V 2 bases and J 7 bases, with 9 bases left between them. The CDR3 runs 12 residues. CDR1 SGHAT and CDR2 FQNNGV come from the germline V gene. CDR3 residues: CASSLQGWEQYF. The CDR3 nucleotides read TGTGCCAGCAGCTTACAGGGTTGGGAGCAGTACTTC.

The chain is built from TRBV2 and TRBJ2-7; D is perhaps TRBD1 or TRBD2 (5 bases each). This CDR3 contains 14 residues. Germline CDR1 reads SNHLY; CDR2 reads FYNNEI. V gave up 5 bases and J gave up 0 bases, with 11 bases separating them. CDR3 nucleotide sequence: TGTGCCAGCAGTTGGGACCGATACTCCTACGAGCAGTACTTC. This translates into CASSWDRYSYEQYF. Full variable domain (remainder filled in from reference TRBV2 and TRBJ2-7): EPEVTQTPSHQVTQMGQEVILRCVPISNHLYFYWYRQILGQKVEFLVSFYNNEISEKSEIFDDQFSVERPDGSNFTLKIRSTKLEDSAMYFCASSWDRYSYEQYFGPGTRLTVT.

This clone has only one observation. The chain couples TRBV27 to TRBJ1-2; TRBD1 matches 7 bases. The CDR3 runs 14 residues. CDR1 and CDR2 from the germline V gene are MNHEY and SMNVEV (reference sequence). J was trimmed by 7 bases and V by 2 bases; bases with no gene match: 7. In DNA, the CDR3 is TGTGCCAGCAGTTTACTGCAGGGGGTAGGTGGCTACACCTTC. It translates to CASSLLQGVGGYTF.

V gene TRBV9 combines with J gene TRBJ1-4; TRBD1 might be the D (5 bases). The CDR3 totals 15 residues. Germline V gives CDR1 SGDLS, CDR2 YYNGEE. Trimming stripped 3 bases from V and 8 bases from J, with 17 bases between. CDR3 protein: CASSGGSRWDEKLFF. Here the CDR3 DNA reads TGTGCCAGCAGCGGAGGATCGCGGTGGGACGAAAAACTGTTTTTT.

This sequence joins TRBV19 and TRBJ2-7; D may be TRBD1 (5 bases). V was cut by 1 base and J by 1 base, with 11 bases left in between. The V gene's germline CDR1 is LNHDA and CDR2 SQIVND (reference sequence). The CDR3 has 15 residues. CDR3 loop: CASSIGQLLSYEQYF. The CDR3 DNA sequence: TGTGCCAGTAGTATAGGACAGCTACTATCCTACGAGCAGTACTTC.

The chain is built from TRBV5-4 and TRBJ1-4; no definite D call. This CDR3 contains 15 residues. Trimming removed 3 bases at V and 8 bases at J, with 17 bases between. CDR1 and CDR2 (germline): SGHNT, YYREEE (reference sequence). The CDR3 spells CASSSGYGRGEKLFF. The CDR3 DNA is TGTGCCAGCAGCTCCGGGTACGGGCGAGGGGAAAAACTGTTTTTT.

This chain uses TRBV7-9 with TRBJ2-7; D may be TRBD1 or TRBD2 (6 bases each). Germline lookup yields CDR1 SEHNR and CDR2 FQNEAQ (reference sequence). The V and J ends lost 5 bases and 7 bases respectively, with 9 bases between them. This CDR3 has 11 residues. The CDR3 DNA reads TGTGCCAGCAGCCAAGGGGGGGAGCAGTACTTC. Translating it yields CASSQGGEQYF. The full variable domain, in which reference TRBV7-9 and TRBJ2-7 provide the parts outside the CDR3, is DTGVSQNPRHKITKRGQNVTFRCDPISEHNRLYWYRQTLGQGPEFLTYFQNEAQLEKSRLLSDRFSAERPKGSFSTLEIQRTEQGDSAMYLCASSQGGEQYFGPGTRLTVT.

This chain links TRBV15 with TRBJ1-5; 8 nucleotides align to TRBD1. Per germline, CDR1 LNHNV and CDR2 YYDKDF (reference sequence). The CDR3 loop spans 15 amino acids. J gave up 8 bases and V 3 bases, and 9 bases lay outside the gene matches. As DNA, the CDR3 is TGTGCCACCAGCAGCGGGACAGGCCAAATCAAGCCCCAGCATTTT. It yields the protein CATSSGTGQIKPQHF. Full variable domain (rest looked up from reference TRBV15 and TRBJ1-5): DAMVIQNPRYQVTQFGKPVTLSCSQTLNHNVMYWYQQKSSQAPKLLFHYYDKDFNNEADTPDNFQSRRPNTSFCFLDIRSPGLGDTAMYLCATSSGTGQIKPQHFGDGTRLSIL.